The 11 T cell receptor beta chains below come from one sample, sequenced in a study of tumour-infiltrating T cells in Burkitt lymphoma (dated by TCRdb to 2018 to 2021). Library preparation used the immunoSEQ multiplex PCR assay. TCRdb provides this immuneACCESS table in a form limited to in-frame rearrangements. Some clones are lacking; in checked studies, under half of them reflect an unresolved V gene, and why the rest are absent is not known. For this sample the table gives some 510 clones, of which 80% to 95% were detected only once. The ten largest clones represent 19% of the sample. Sequencing was performed on tumor tissue. The receptors were sampled from a human donor with Burkitt lymphoma. Some clones in this sample may be carry-over from other donors' samples.

This rearrangement joins TRBV5-5 to TRBJ2-1, with D possibly TRBD2 on 5 matching bases. Germline CDR1 and CDR2: SGHKS and YYEKEE (reference sequence). There are 15 residues in the CDR3. V was trimmed by 0 bases and J by 2 bases, leaving 9 bases between them. The CDR3 bases are TGTGCCAGCAGCTTGGCAGCGGACCCCTACAATGAGCAGTTCTTC. Its protein product is CASSLAADPYNEQFF.

This clone was detected only once. The chain couples TRBV6-5 to TRBJ1-5; 9 nucleotides line up with TRBD1. This CDR3 is built from 12 residues. With V trimmed by 9 bases and J by 7 bases, 4 bases remained unmatched. Germline lookup yields CDR1 MNHEY and CDR2 SVGAGI. For the CDR3, the DNA is TGTGCCAGGAGGACAGGGGACCAGCCCCAGCATTTT. Translated, it gives CARRTGDQPQHF.

This clone was counted once. The chain combines TRBV5-1 with TRBJ2-5, with 14 positions matching TRBD2. The J segment lost 5 bases and the V segment lost 2 bases, leaving 5 bases of the junction unmatched. Germline CDR1 SGHRS, CDR2 YFSETQ. CDR3 length: 16 amino acids. DNA for the CDR3: TGCGCCAGCAGCTTCCCGGGACTAGCGGGAGTGGAGACCCAGTACTTC. Its translation is CASSFPGLAGVETQYF.

CDR3 region: CATSSGLDRGTQYF. CDR3 nucleotide sequence: TGTGCCACCAGCAGCGGCCTAGATAGGGGTACGCAGTATTTT. The chain joins TRBV15 to TRBJ2-3; tentatively, D is TRBD1 (5 bases). The CDR3 consists of 14 residues. V dropped 3 bases and J dropped 8 bases, with 15 bases sitting between them. Looked up from germline, CDR1 is LNHNV and CDR2 is YYDKDF (reference sequence).

CDR3 in DNA: TGTGCCTGGACTGGGAGTAACTATGGCTACACCTTC. It is translated as CAWTGSNYGYTF. This chain connects TRBV30 to TRBJ1-2; no reliable D call. CDR1 GTSNPN and CDR2 SVGIG come from the germline V gene (reference sequence). Trimming took off 4 bases at V and 1 base at J, with 7 bases between the two ends. The CDR3 loop spans 12 amino acids.

The chain employs TRBV27 and TRBJ2-3; 9 nucleotides align to TRBD2. The CDR3 extends over 16 amino acids. The V segment lost 5 bases and the J segment 0 bases; nucleotides outside the gene matches: 6. Germline-derived CDR1 and CDR2 are MNHEY and SMNVEV (reference sequence). CDR3: CASSMTSGFSTDTQYF. In DNA, the CDR3 is TGTGCCAGCAGTATGACTAGCGGCTTTAGCACAGATACGCAGTATTTT.

V gene TRBV5-1 combines with J gene TRBJ2-5, with D possibly matching TRBD1 (6 bases). Germline V gene sequence: CDR1 SGHRS, CDR2 YFSETQ. V lost 4 bases and J 9 bases, leaving 13 bases between the germline ends. The length of the CDR3 is 12 residues. CDR3 DNA sequence: TGCGCCAGCAGCCCCCCCCCAGGGGCCCAGTACTTC. Its protein product is CASSPPPGAQYF.

This rearrangement joins TRBV7-8 to TRBJ2-7; 7 bases map to TRBD2. This CDR3 is built from 15 residues. V gave up 3 bases and J gave up 3 bases; unmatched junction bases: 8. Looked up from germline, CDR1 is SGHVS and CDR2 is FQNEAQ. This CDR3 reads CASSLELAGHYEQYF. Here the CDR3 DNA reads TGTGCCAGCAGCTTGGAGTTAGCGGGCCACTACGAGCAGTACTTC.

This rearrangement joins TRBV19 to TRBJ2-5, with D possibly TRBD2 on 5 matching bases. The V gene's germline CDR1 is LNHDA and CDR2 SQIVND (reference sequence). This CDR3 spans 13 amino acids. The V and J ends lost 4 bases and 8 bases respectively, with 14 bases between them. CDR3 sequence reads: CASSRTFGETQYF. The CDR3 nucleotides are TGTGCCAGTAGTAGAACCTTCGGGGAAACCCAGTACTTC.

CDR3 DNA: TGTGCCAGCAGCTTAGGGCAGGGAAACACAGATACGCAGTATTTT. It translates to CASSLGQGNTDTQYF. The V call is TRBV11-1, the J call TRBJ2-3; tentative D call: TRBD1 (5 bases). The CDR3 extends over 15 amino acids. Trimming pared 1 base from V and 2 bases from J, leaving 10 bases between. Germline CDR1 reads SGHAT; CDR2 reads FQDESV (reference sequence).

Notes on this clone: At one end the junction does not follow the germline gene, possibly because of a read error. This CDR3 is CASSNRGWGSDNEQFF. CDR3 DNA sequence: TGTGCCAGTAGTAATCGGGGGTGGGGCTCCGACAATGAGCAGTTCTTC. V is TRBV19 and J is TRBJ2-1; the D gene is possibly TRBD2 (6 bases). The CDR3 length is 16 residues. Looked up from germline, CDR1 is LNHDA and CDR2 is SQIVND (reference sequence). Supplemented by reference TRBV19 and TRBJ2-1, the full variable domain reads DGGITQSPKYLFRKEGQNVTLSCEQNLNHDAMYWYRQDPGQGLRLIYYSQIVNDFQKGDIAEGYSVSREKKESFPLTVTSAQKNPTAFYLCASSNRGWGSDNEQFFGPGTRLTVL.